A selection of T cell receptor beta chains follows, all from one sample in a study of cytomegalovirus exposure and HLA in healthy donors. Assay used: immunoSEQ multiplex PCR; TCRdb lists only in-frame clones, some missing. The sample has approximately 160,000 clones; roughly two thirds are singletons. Sequenced: PBMCs. The receptors come from a middle-aged woman in good health and CMV-seropositive. Each CDR3 is given with its conserved first and last residue. D genes are given only for firm matches. Clone size, where shown, is once, few, many, or a class for clones that have expanded.

NA | TRBJ2-1 | TRBV9 | NA | CASSTKDSYNEQFF | TGTGCCAGCAGCACTAAGGACAGCTACAATGAGCAGTTCTTC
NA | TRBJ1-1 | TRBV6-1 | NA | CASSEYAGIMNTEAFF | TGTGCCAGCAGTGAATACGCAGGGATCATGAACACTGAAGCTTTCTTT
few | TRBJ1-1 | TRBV5-1 | NA | CASSLQGGTEAFF | TGCGCCAGCAGCTTGCAGGGAGGGACTGAAGCTTTCTTT
NA | TRBJ2-5 | TRBV7-8 | TRBD1 | CASSLGQQETQYF | TGTGCCAGCAGCTTGGGACAGCAAGAGACCCAGTACTTC
NA | TRBJ1-3 | TRBV4-1 | NA | CASSQSPGTGNTIYF | TGCGCCAGCAGCCAATCCCCAGGAACTGGAAACACCATATATTTT
few | TRBJ2-1 | TRBV11-3 | TRBD1 | CASSLGGTAGEQFF | TGTGCCAGCAGCTTAGGAGGGACAGCCGGTGAGCAGTTCTTC
NA | TRBJ1-1 | TRBV6-1 | TRBD1 | CASSGQGATEAFF | TGTGCCAGCAGCGGACAGGGGGCAACTGAAGCTTTCTTT
NA | TRBJ1-1 | TRBV7-9 | NA | CASSWSTEAFF | TGTGCCAGCAGTTGGAGTACTGAAGCTTTCTTT
once | TRBJ1-5 | TRBV6-1 | NA | CASSAVPNNQPQHF | TGTGCCAGCAGTGCAGTGCCGAACAATCAGCCCCAGCATTTT
few | TRBJ1-2 | TRBV5-4 | TRBD1 | CASSPPRQGDYGYTF | TGTGCCAGCAGCCCCCCCAGACAGGGAGACTATGGCTACACCTTC
NA | TRBJ1-1 | TRBV7-9 | NA | CASSLGLDMNTEAFF | TGTGCCAGCAGCTTAGGTCTTGACATGAACACTGAAGCTTTCTTT
NA | TRBJ2-7 | TRBV7-2 | NA | CASSLAGAGYEQYF | TGTGCCAGCAGCTTGGCGGGGGCGGGCTACGAGCAGTACTTC
once | TRBJ2-1 | TRBV28 | NA | CASSPGHNNEQFF | TGTGCCAGCAGCCCCGGACATAACAATGAGCAGTTCTTC
NA | TRBJ2-3 | TRBV15 | TRBD2 | CATSRDPPASGGTDTQYF | TGTGCCACCAGCAGAGATCCGCCGGCTAGCGGGGGCACAGATACGCAGTATTTT
once | TRBJ2-7 | TRBV5-4 | TRBD2 | CARREGTDEQYF | TGTGCCAGACGGGAGGGCACCGACGAGCAGTACTTC
NA | TRBJ2-7 | TRBV6-5 | NA | CASSYSYAGPTYEQYF | TGTGCCAGCAGTTACTCCTACGCGGGGCCGACCTACGAGCAGTACTTC
NA | TRBJ2-3 | TRBV19 | NA | CASSMGQSQYF | TGTGCCAGTAGTATGGGGCAGTCGCAGTATTTT
NA | TRBJ1-1 | TRBV4-1 | NA | CASSQEGGPGLFFF | TGCGCCAGCAGCCAAGAGGGGGGACCGGGACTTTTTTTCTTT
NA | TRBJ1-1 | TRBV19 | TRBD1 | CASSPGQGALNTEAFF | TGTGCCAGTTCTCCGGGACAGGGGGCCCTGAACACTGAAGCTTTCTTT
NA | TRBJ1-3 | TRBV2 | TRBD1 | CASSESRQGAGNTIYF | TGTGCCAGCAGTGAAAGTCGTCAGGGGGCGGGAAACACCATATATTTT
NA | TRBJ2-7 | TRBV27 | TRBD2 | CASSQPGLAVHEQYF | TGTGCCAGCAGTCAGCCTGGACTAGCCGTCCACGAGCAGTACTTC
NA | TRBJ1-6 | TRBV6-5 | NA | CASSSGTNYNSPLHF | TGTGCCAGCAGTTCCGGGACAAACTATAATTCACCCCTCCACTTT
NA | TRBJ2-1 | TRBV6-5 | NA | CASSRQWDEQFF | TGTGCCAGCAGCAGACAGTGGGATGAGCAGTTCTTC
once | TRBJ2-7 | TRBV11-2 | TRBD1 | CASSRDSPHEQYF | TGTGCCAGCAGCCGGGACAGCCCCCACGAGCAGTACTTC
few | TRBJ2-2 | TRBV9 | NA | CASSVGRAVTGELFF | TGTGCCAGCAGCGTAGGGAGGGCCGTAACCGGGGAGCTGTTTTTT
NA | TRBJ2-7 | TRBV23-1 | NA | CASTGGDSGTGASTEQYF | TGCGCCAGCACCGGGGGGGACAGCGGAACCGGGGCCTCTACGGAGCAGTACTTC
NA | TRBJ2-1 | TRBV4-3 | TRBD2 | CASSQVRSGRAAHNEQFF | TGCGCCAGCAGCCAAGTTCGCAGCGGGAGGGCCGCTCACAATGAGCAGTTCTTC
NA | TRBJ2-1 | TRBV12-5 | NA | CASGPQTQSSYNEQFF | TGTGCTAGTGGTCCTCAAACACAAAGCTCCTACAATGAGCAGTTCTTC
few | TRBJ2-1 | TRBV19 | NA | CASSIEAGYPYNEQFF | TGTGCCAGTAGTATTGAGGCGGGGTATCCCTACAATGAGCAGTTCTTC
NA | TRBJ1-1 | TRBV14 | NA | CASSQGGTEAFF | TGTGCCAGCAGCCAGGGGGGCACTGAAGCTTTCTTT
NA | TRBJ1-4 | TRBV11-2 | NA | CASSLGQVVQKLFF | TGTGCCAGCAGCTTAGGGCAGGTCGTACAAAAACTGTTTTTT
NA | TRBJ2-5 | TRBV13 | TRBD1 | CASSDRDSQETQYF | TGTGCCAGCAGCGACCGGGACAGCCAAGAGACCCAGTACTTC
few | TRBJ1-1 | TRBV5-1 | TRBD1 | CASSLDRGNTEAFF | TGCGCCAGTTCTCTTGACAGGGGCAACACTGAAGCTTTCTTT
NA | TRBJ2-2 | TRBV7-9 | NA | CASSPLGANTGELFF | TGTGCCAGCAGCCCCTTAGGGGCGAACACCGGGGAGCTGTTTTTT
NA | TRBJ1-4 | TRBV6-8 | NA | CASSYREATNEKLFF | TGTGCCAGCAGTTACAGGGAGGCAACTAATGAAAAACTGTTTTTT
NA | TRBJ2-7 | TRBV19 | TRBD1 | CASSRPGQGTWEQYF | TGTGCCAGTAGTAGGCCGGGACAGGGTACTTGGGAGCAGTACTTC
NA | TRBJ2-1 | TRBV4-1 | TRBD1 | CASSQGDRADVEQFF | TGCGCCAGCAGCCAGGGGGACAGGGCTGATGTCGAGCAGTTCTTC
NA | TRBJ2-1 | TRBV19 | TRBD1 | CASSRGQGYNEQFF | TGTGCCAGTAGCCGAGGACAGGGTTACAATGAGCAGTTCTTC
NA | TRBJ2-7 | TRBV4-3 | TRBD2 | CASSLGLAGGYEQYF | TGCGCCAGCAGCCTCGGACTAGCGGGGGGATACGAGCAGTACTTC
NA | TRBJ2-7 | TRBV6-6 | TRBD1 | CASRETGTGYEQYF | TGTGCCAGCAGGGAGACCGGGACAGGCTACGAGCAGTACTTC
few | TRBJ2-4 | TRBV5-6 | NA | CASSISGENIQYF | TGTGCCAGCAGCATATCTGGAGAAAACATTCAGTACTTC
NA | TRBJ2-7 | TRBV6-1 | NA | CASSETARWEQYF | TGTGCCAGCAGTGAGACCGCGAGGTGGGAGCAGTACTTC
few | TRBJ1-1 | TRBV27 | NA | CASSLSRKMPEAFF | TGTGCCAGCAGTTTATCGCGTAAGATGCCTGAAGCTTTCTTT
NA | TRBJ2-7 | TRBV9 | NA | CASSLEGSYEQYF | TGTGCCAGCAGCTTAGAGGGGTCCTACGAGCAGTACTTC
NA | TRBJ2-7 | TRBV28 | TRBD1 | CASLTGGAAEQYF | TGTGCCAGCTTGACAGGGGGCGCGGCCGAGCAGTACTTC
few | TRBJ1-1 | TRBV29-1 | TRBD1 | CSVETSGGTEAFF | TGCAGCGTTGAAACCTCAGGGGGCACTGAAGCTTTCTTT
NA | TRBJ2-7 | TRBV27 | NA | CASSLMGFSLDTYEQYF | TGTGCCAGCAGTTTAATGGGGTTCTCGTTGGACACCTACGAGCAGTACTTC
NA | TRBJ2-1 | TRBV7-3 | TRBD2 | CASSLSGAAGGPYNEQFF | TGTGCCAGCAGCTTAAGTGGGGCAGCGGGAGGACCCTACAATGAGCAGTTCTTC
NA | TRBJ2-7 | TRBV5-1 | TRBD2 | CASSAQTSGSYEQYF | TGCGCCAGCAGCGCGCAGACTAGCGGGAGCTACGAGCAGTACTTC
NA | TRBJ2-5 | TRBV9 | NA | CASSGRSETQYF | TGTGCCAGCAGCGGCCGGTCGGAGACCCAGTACTTC
NA | TRBJ2-7 | TRBV7-9 | TRBD1 | CASSRDSPYEQYF | TGTGCCAGCAGCCGGGACAGCCCCTACGAGCAGTACTTC